The 25 T cell receptor beta chains below all came from one sample that was sequenced in a study of blood T cell repertoires in COVID-19. This table comes from immunoSEQ multiplex PCR, and its TCRdb copy is limited to in-frame clones, with some not included. The sample lists 140,000 or so clones, 60% to 85% occurring once. Sequences were obtained from peripheral blood. These receptors came from a man between 50 and 59 years old with acute or convalescent COVID-19.

The V call is TRBV7-8, the J call TRBJ2-2; 10 positions agree with TRBD1. Germline CDR1 SGHVS, CDR2 FQNEAQ. This CDR3 spans 16 amino acids. The J segment lost 5 bases and the V segment lost 7 bases, leaving 10 bases of the junction unmatched. CDR3 amino acids: CASIPTWTGGTGELFF. The CDR3 nucleotides are TGTGCCAGCATTCCTACGTGGACAGGGGGGACCGGGGAGCTGTTTTTT.

CDR3 coding DNA: TGCGCCAGCAGCTTGGTAACTAGCGGGGGCAATGAGCAGTTCTTC. Translated: CASSLVTSGGNEQFF. The genes are TRBV5-1 and TRBJ2-1; TRBD2 matches at 11 bases. CDR3 size: 15 residues. Trimming at V came to 0 bases and at J to 6 bases, leaving 2 bases not matched to a gene. Germline CDR1 SGHRS, CDR2 YFSETQ.

The V and J genes are TRBV5-1 and TRBJ2-5; D gene unclear. The CDR3 is 17 amino acids. The V end was cut by 0 bases, the J end by 0 bases, with 15 bases between. The germline V gene has CDR1 SGHRS and CDR2 YFSETQ. The CDR3 spells CASSLVQSGLNQETQYF. CDR3 bases: TGCGCCAGCAGCTTGGTACAGTCAGGATTAAACCAAGAGACCCAGTACTTC.

The chain joins TRBV25-1 to TRBJ1-4; 10 bases are a match to TRBD1. This CDR3 is 13 amino acids long. Germline CDR1 and CDR2: MGHDK and SYGVNS. V dropped 6 bases and J dropped 5; count of bases not matched to a gene: 0. The CDR3 reads CASRTGGNEKLFF. Here the CDR3 DNA reads TGTGCCAGCAGGACAGGGGGCAATGAAAAACTGTTTTTT. Combining the CDR3 with reference TRBV25-1 and TRBJ1-4 gives the whole variable domain EADIYQTPRYLVIGTGKKITLECSQTMGHDKMYWYQQDPGMELHLIHYSYGVNSTEKGDLSSESTVSRIRTEHFPLTLESARPSHTSQYLCASRTGGNEKLFFGSGTQLSVL.

The CDR3 protein is CAWTNGVNTEAFF. DNA of the CDR3: TGTGCCTGGACTAATGGAGTGAACACTGAAGCTTTCTTT. The J gene is TRBJ1-1, the V gene TRBV30; D gene uncertain. The CDR3 runs 13 residues. Germline CDR1 and CDR2: GTSNPN and SVGIG (reference sequence). Trimming cost V 4 bases and J 0 bases, with 9 bases left between them.

This chain uses TRBV10-3 with TRBJ2-3, with D possibly TRBD1 on 5 matching bases. The length of the CDR3 is 13 residues. Germline lookup yields CDR1 ENHRY and CDR2 SYGVKD. The V gene lost 6 bases and the J gene lost 1 base, with 8 bases spanning the gap. CDR3 nucleotide sequence: TGTGCCATCAGCCTACAGGGCACAGATACGCAGTATTTT. Protein: CAISLQGTDTQYF.

The rearrangement uses TRBV19 and TRBJ1-1; 8 positions match TRBD1. V was pared by 5 bases and J by 5 bases, with 7 bases of the junction left unmatched. The CDR3 sequence is 14 residues long. CDR1 is LNHDA and CDR2 is SQIVND in the germline V gene (reference sequence). DNA of the CDR3: TGTGCCAGTAGTGCCGGACAGGGAGGAACTGAAGCTTTCTTT. Translation: CASSAGQGGTEAFF.

The rearrangement uses TRBV7-9 and TRBJ1-4; no reliable D call. V was shortened by 2 bases and J by 3 bases, with 10 bases between the two germline ends. The CDR3 is 15 amino acids. The germline gives CDR1 SEHNR, CDR2 FQNEAQ (reference sequence). The CDR3 sequence: CASSLTRGSNEKLFF. DNA for the CDR3: TGTGCCAGCAGCTTAACGCGAGGATCTAATGAAAAACTGTTTTTT.

The rearrangement links TRBV7-3 to TRBJ1-2; D uncertain. CDR1 and CDR2 from the germline V gene are SGHTA and FQGTGA. The CDR3 has 15 residues. Between the trimmed V and J ends, which lost 0 bases and 0 bases, there was a span of 8 bases. The CDR3 DNA follows: TGTGCCAGCAGCTTAACTGGCGGGTCTAACTATGGCTACACCTTC. Translated, it gives CASSLTGGSNYGYTF. The complete variable domain, with remaining parts taken from reference TRBV7-3 and TRBJ1-2, reads GAGVSQTPSNKVTEKGKYVELRCDPISGHTALYWYRQSLGQGPEFLIYFQGTGAADDSGLPNDRFFAVRPEGSVSTLKIQRTERGDSAVYLCASSLTGGSNYGYTFGSGTRLTVV.

This chain links TRBV6-4 with TRBJ2-3; 7 bases are shared with TRBD1. V was pared by 7 bases and J by 2 bases, with 3 bases of the junction left unmatched. Germline-derived CDR1 and CDR2 are MRHNA and SNTAGT. The CDR3 runs 13 residues. This chain's CDR3 is CASMDRNTDTQYF. CDR3 DNA: TGTGCCAGCATGGACAGGAACACAGATACGCAGTATTTT.

The chain carries TRBV27 and TRBJ2-5; 7 positions agree with TRBD1. V trimming: 1 base; J trimming: 2 bases; junction bases outside the gene matches: 1. The CDR3 is made up of 14 amino acids. Germline V gives CDR1 MNHEY, CDR2 SMNVEV (reference sequence). The chain's CDR3 is CASSLWGQQETQYF. The CDR3 nucleotides read TGTGCCAGCAGTTTATGGGGACAGCAAGAGACCCAGTACTTC.

Only a few counts were recorded for this clone. V usage is TRBV5-1 and J usage is TRBJ2-5; 7 positions agree with TRBD1. V dropped 0 bases and J dropped 3; count of bases not matched to a gene: 5. This CDR3 has 15 residues. Germline lookup yields CDR1 SGHRS and CDR2 YFSETQ. Here the CDR3 reads CASSLVQGLEETQYF. The CDR3 nucleotides read TGCGCCAGCAGCTTGGTACAGGGGCTAGAAGAGACCCAGTACTTC.

The gene calls are TRBV14 and TRBJ1-2; weak D call: TRBD1 (5 bases). The CDR3 has 12 residues. The germline V and J ends were trimmed by 3 bases and 7 bases, with 9 bases remaining between them. Germline values: CDR1 SGHDN, CDR2 FVKESK. CDR3 sequence reads: CASSHSGGGYTF. The CDR3 DNA is TGTGCCAGCAGCCATAGCGGGGGTGGCTACACCTTC.

The genes are TRBV2 and TRBJ2-1; D may be TRBD2 (5 bases). The germline V gene has CDR1 SNHLY and CDR2 FYNNEI. The CDR3 loop spans 13 amino acids. V was cut by 0 bases and J by 15 bases, with 15 bases left in between. The chain's CDR3 is CASSEAWTQIRFF. The CDR3 region has the DNA TGTGCCAGCAGTGAAGCGTGGACTCAAATACGGTTCTTC.

This clone has ten or more counts. Other DNA sequences in the same sample also yield this CDR3. The chain links TRBV7-9 to TRBJ1-6; D remains unclear. The CDR3 is made up of 15 amino acids. The germline V gene has CDR1 SEHNR and CDR2 FQNEAQ (reference sequence). Trimming removed 2 bases from V and 8 bases from J, with 13 bases in between. CDR3 loop: CASSLSGVMDSPLHF. In DNA form, the CDR3 reads TGTGCCAGCAGCTTATCCGGGGTCATGGATTCACCCCTCCACTTT. Complete variable domain (other parts from reference TRBV7-9 and TRBJ1-6): DTGVSQNPRHKITKRGQNVTFRCDPISEHNRLYWYRQTLGQGPEFLTYFQNEAQLEKSRLLSDRFSAERPKGSFSTLEIQRTEQGDSAMYLCASSLSGVMDSPLHFGNGTRLTVT.

The chain carries TRBV5-5 and TRBJ2-5; 7 bases align to TRBD2. The V gene's germline CDR1 is SGHKS and CDR2 YYEKEE (reference sequence). The CDR3 extends over 16 amino acids. V was clipped by 0 bases and J by 1 base; unmatched bases: 6. CDR3 DNA: TGTGCCAGCAGCTTGGTTTCCGCTAGCGGCCAAGAGACCCAGTACTTC. Translation: CASSLVSASGQETQYF.

CDR3 DNA sequence: TGTGCCAGCAGCCTCGGGATCGGTCCGATTGAAGCTTTCTTT. Its translation: CASSLGIGPIEAFF. This chain connects TRBV28 to TRBJ1-1; D gene unclear. V was pared by 6 bases and J by 7 bases, with 18 bases between. This CDR3 has 14 amino acids. Germline CDR1 reads MDHEN; CDR2 reads SYDVKM.

The chain links TRBV10-3 to TRBJ1-2, with TRBD1 matching 12 bases. V shed 6 bases and J 5 bases; nucleotides not matched to a gene: 4. The V gene's germline CDR1 is ENHRY and CDR2 SYGVKD. The CDR3 spans 14 residues. This chain's CDR3 is CAIRGDRGPYGYTF. As DNA, the CDR3 is TGTGCCATCAGGGGGGACAGGGGGCCTTATGGCTACACCTTC.

The chain uses TRBV9 and TRBJ1-1; D may be TRBD1 (5 bases). The CDR3 contains 16 residues. Germline lookup yields CDR1 SGDLS and CDR2 YYNGEE. Trimming shortened V by 4 bases and J by 2 bases, and 18 bases separated the two germline ends. The DNA for the CDR3 is TGTGCCAGCAGCCCTCACCCGGGGGGGATAAACACTGAAGCTTTCTTT. Its translation: CASSPHPGGINTEAFF. The full variable domain, with the rest looked up from reference TRBV9 and TRBJ1-1, is DSGVTQTPKHLITATGQRVTLRCSPRSGDLSVYWYQQSLDQGLQFLIQYYNGEERAKGNILERFSAQQFPDLHSELNLSSLELGDSALYFCASSPHPGGINTEAFFGQGTRLTVV.

This clone was seen a few times. The gene calls are TRBV6-5 and TRBJ1-2, with D possibly being TRBD1 (6 bases). Trimming removed 2 bases at V and 6 bases at J, with 16 bases between. The CDR3 is 15 amino acids. Germline CDR1 MNHEY, CDR2 SVGAGI. This CDR3 is CASSYGGASLHGYTF. The CDR3 nucleotides read TGTGCCAGCAGTTACGGGGGGGCGTCACTCCATGGCTACACCTTC.

V usage is TRBV6-5 and J usage is TRBJ2-3, with 10 bases fitting TRBD1. The CDR3 is made up of 15 amino acids. V was clipped by 6 bases and J by 4 bases; unmatched bases: 7. Germline lookup yields CDR1 MNHEY and CDR2 SVGAGI. The CDR3 bases are TGTGCCAGCAGCCTGACAGGGGGCATGCCAGATACGCAGTATTTT. This gives the protein CASSLTGGMPDTQYF.

This sequence joins TRBV7-9 and TRBJ1-4; 7 nucleotides align to TRBD1. Germline CDR1 SEHNR, CDR2 FQNEAQ (reference sequence). The J segment lost 5 bases and the V segment lost 5 bases, leaving 5 bases of the junction unmatched. The CDR3 has 14 amino acids. The CDR3 DNA sequence: TGTGCCAGCAGCGACGACAGGGACAATGAAAAACTGTTTTTT. This sequence encodes CASSDDRDNEKLFF.

The chain carries TRBV19 and TRBJ1-5; maybe TRBD1 (6 bases). The CDR3 spans 14 residues. The V and J ends lost 3 bases and 6 bases respectively, with 12 bases between them. Germline lookup yields CDR1 LNHDA and CDR2 SQIVND (reference sequence). As DNA, the CDR3 is TGTGCCAGTAGTATTTTCACAGGGCGTCAGCCCCAGCATTTT. This codes for CASSIFTGRQPQHF.

The chain employs TRBV5-1 and TRBJ2-5, with D unclear. Trimming left V 0 bases short and J 0 bases short, with 9 bases between. This CDR3 comprises 15 residues. Per the germline V gene, CDR1 is SGHRS and CDR2 is YFSETQ. The CDR3: CASSLALPYQETQYF. In nucleotides, the CDR3 is TGCGCCAGCAGCTTGGCACTCCCGTACCAAGAGACCCAGTACTTC.

The chain links TRBV2 to TRBJ2-7; D may be TRBD2 (5 bases). The germline V gene has CDR1 SNHLY and CDR2 FYNNEI. The CDR3 runs 15 residues. V gave up 6 bases and J gave up 7 bases, with 22 bases separating them. The CDR3 region has the DNA TGTGCCAGCAGCCGTTCTAGCATAGTAGATAGGGAGCAGTACGTC. Protein: CASSRSSIVDREQYV.